This T cell receptor beta chain was recorded in a study of blood T cell repertoires in COVID-19. In the authors' workflow: Using reference gene primer amplification, nucleated cell counts were estimated. Clones were read by immunoSEQ multiplex PCR, and TCRdb kept only the in-frame ones, dropping some. The V and J calls and the clone size are those of that table, but D and trimming were determined from the DNA. The sample yields about 210,000 clones, around 91% seen once. Germline V gene data show CDR1 as MNHEY and CDR2 as SVGAGI. With 5 bases removed from V and 2 bases from J, the gap between germline ends came to 12 bases. The CDR3 length is 14 residues.

The genes are TRBV6-5 and TRBJ1-2, with D possibly TRBD1 on 6 matching bases. The TCR was taken from a woman between 40 and 55 years old with acute or convalescent COVID-19. Source material: peripheral blood. CDR3 DNA: TGTGCCAGCAGTCCCGTCCAGGGGAACTATGGCTACACCTTC. This codes for CASSPVQGNYGYTF.